The 14 T cell receptor beta chains in this list originate from one sample, sequenced in a study of T cell repertoires in cytomegalovirus infection. TCRdb fed the reads into MiXCR, producing one record per CDR3 protein. The repertoire has a few hundred thousand distinct CDR3 sequences, roughly 42% of them found once; the top ten carry more than 40%. The antigens of these receptors remain unknown. Sample: cultured PBMCs, taken from culture after CMV antigen stimulation. The receptors were sampled from a human donor in good health (CMV status not recorded). Some clones in this sample may be carry-over from other donors' samples.

This clonotype was detected a few times. This chain connects TRBV7-6 to TRBJ2-1; 12 nucleotides line up with TRBD2. The CDR3 covers 19 residues. The junction had 17 bases not matched to a gene; V was cut back by 5 bases and J by 6 bases. CDR1 is SGHVS and CDR2 is FNYEAQ in the germline V gene. The CDR3 DNA follows: TGTGCCAGCAGCCCGCAAGCTAGCGGGGGGGAGGTGATAATCAATGAGCAGTTCTTC. Translation gives CASSPQASGGEVIINEQFF.

The chain has TRBV19 and TRBJ2-7; no clear D gene. V was cut by 4 bases and J by 5 bases, with 12 bases left in between. Looked up from germline, CDR1 is LNHDA and CDR2 is SQIVND (reference sequence). The CDR3 totals 13 residues. CDR3 nucleotide sequence: TGTGCCAGTAGTAGCCAACGGGCCCACGAGCAGTACTTC. This encodes CASSSQRAHEQYF.

The rearrangement uses TRBV7-9 and TRBJ1-1; D is possibly TRBD1 (5 bases). Deletions cut 5 bases from V and 3 bases from J, with 16 bases between. Germline assignment: CDR1 SEHNR and CDR2 FQNEAQ (reference sequence). The CDR3 runs 15 residues. CDR3 protein: CASSRAQGTDTEAFF. The CDR3 nucleotides are TGTGCCAGCAGCAGAGCGCAGGGTACGGACACTGAAGCTTTCTTT.

This clonotype occurred a few times. V gene TRBV10-3 combines with J gene TRBJ1-2; no firm D call. The V end lost 3 bases, the J end lost 4 bases, and 12 bases lay between the germline ends. Germline CDR1 is ENHRY and CDR2 is SYGVKD. The CDR3 totals 14 residues. CDR3 sequence reads: CAISEVTETYGYTF. Written as DNA, the CDR3 is TGTGCCATCAGTGAAGTCACGGAGACCTATGGCTACACCTTC.

V and J are TRBV6-6 and TRBJ2-7; no reliable D call. This CDR3 spans 13 amino acids. Germline values: CDR1 MNHNY, CDR2 SVGAGI (reference sequence). V was pared by 10 bases and J by 0 bases, with 13 bases between. The CDR3 region has the DNA TGTGCCACCCGTAATAGTGGCTCCTACGAGCAGTACTTC. This sequence encodes CATRNSGSYEQYF.

This chain joins TRBV15 and TRBJ1-1; 10 bases map to TRBD1. This CDR3 is built from 17 residues. Germline V gives CDR1 LNHNV, CDR2 YYDKDF (reference sequence). V trimming: 6 bases; J trimming: 2 bases; junction bases outside the gene matches: 12. The CDR3 is CATRTSWDRGPNTEAFF. In nucleotides, the CDR3 is TGTGCCACCAGGACGTCGTGGGACAGGGGTCCCAACACTGAAGCTTTCTTT.

The chain has TRBV7-6 and TRBJ1-4, with unresolved D. Germline CDR1 reads SGHVS; CDR2 reads FNYEAQ. This CDR3 has 14 residues. Trimming cost V 5 bases and J 6 bases, with 13 bases left between them. This chain's CDR3 is CASSEDATDEKLFF. CDR3 sequence (DNA): TGTGCCAGCAGCGAGGACGCTACGGATGAAAAACTGTTTTTT.

The V gene is TRBV28, the J gene TRBJ2-7, with D possibly called TRBD1 or TRBD2 (6 bases each). Trimming took 4 bases from V and 6 from J, leaving 25 bases between them. This CDR3 is built from 17 residues. The germline V gene encodes CDR1 MDHEN and CDR2 SYDVKM. CDR3 protein: CASSSSEGGPSSGEQYF. Written as DNA, the CDR3 is TGTGCCAGCAGTTCGTCAGAGGGGGGACCCTCTTCGGGCGAGCAGTACTTC.

The CDR3 sequence is CASSIGQRYEQYF. Here the CDR3 DNA reads TGTGCCAGTAGTATAGGTCAGCGCTACGAGCAGTACTTC. The chain is built from TRBV19 and TRBJ2-7, with D unresolved. Germline V gene data show CDR1 as LNHDA and CDR2 as SQIVND (reference sequence). The CDR3 is 13 amino acids. The V and J ends lost 1 base and 3 bases respectively, with 7 bases between them.

This clonotype was observed a handful of times. The chain joins TRBV7-2 to TRBJ2-5; tentative D call: TRBD2 (5 bases). Germline V gene sequence: CDR1 SGHTA, CDR2 FQGNSA. The CDR3 has 14 amino acids. V was cut by 5 bases and J by 5 bases, with 15 bases left in between. DNA of the CDR3: TGTGCCAGCAGCCGTAAGAGGGCCCGGGAGACCCAGTACTTC. Protein: CASSRKRARETQYF.

The rearrangement uses TRBV6-1 and TRBJ2-1, with D tentatively TRBD1 (7 bases). CDR1 is MNHNS, CDR2 SASEGT, per germline. The CDR3 runs to 11 residues. Trimming cost V 9 bases and J 10 bases, with 13 bases left between them. CDR3 sequence reads: CASNRGGEQFF. In nucleotides, the CDR3 is TGTGCCAGTAACAGGGGAGGCGAGCAGTTCTTC.

Ten or more counts support this clonotype. The chain recombines TRBV7-2 with TRBJ2-1; 10 nucleotides agree with TRBD2. The V and J ends lost 1 base and 13 bases, in that order; junction bases with no gene match: 10. Germline V CDR1 and CDR2: SGHTA, FQGNSA. The CDR3 runs to 15 residues. CDR3 nucleotides: TGTGCCAGCAGCTTAGGTCTAGCGGGGGCGTCGTATCAGTTCTTC. Protein product: CASSLGLAGASYQFF.

The rearrangement joins TRBV20-1 to TRBJ2-7, with D tentatively TRBD1 (6 bases). V shed 2 bases and J shed 3 bases, with 11 bases lying between them. This CDR3 is 13 amino acids long. Germline CDR1 DFQATT, CDR2 SNEGSKA (reference sequence). Here the CDR3 DNA reads TGCAGTGCTAGACGGACAGCGAGCTACGAGCAGTACTTC. It codes for CSARRTASYEQYF.

The chain combines TRBV12-3 or TRBV12-4 with TRBJ1-6; D might be TRBD1 (5 bases). Trimming took 7 bases from V and 7 from J, leaving 17 bases between them. The CDR3 covers 15 residues. Here the CDR3 reads CASTRGGQGNSPLHF. The CDR3 DNA follows: TGTGCCAGCACTCGCGGCGGGCAGGGAAATTCACCCCTCCACTTT.